This T cell receptor (beta chain) was captured in a study of cytomegalovirus exposure and HLA in healthy donors. A few counts support this clone. The PCR ran on 60 Vbeta and 13 Jbeta primers. Assay: immunoSEQ multiplex PCR; the TCRdb copy retains only in-frame clones and omits some. Of approximately 150,000 clones in the sample, around 70% were seen once. The CDR3 contains 15 residues. Trimming shortened V by 3 bases and J by 5 bases, and 17 bases separated the two germline ends. Germline assignment: CDR1 SGHRS and CDR2 YFSETQ. This clonotype was sampled from a man aged 40-49 years in good health and CMV-seronegative. The chain combines TRBV5-1 with TRBJ1-2; no clear D gene. Sequenced sample: PBMCs. The CDR3 is CASSSTGMLTYGYTF. CDR3 in DNA: TGCGCCAGCAGCTCAACCGGGATGTTGACTTATGGCTACACCTTC.